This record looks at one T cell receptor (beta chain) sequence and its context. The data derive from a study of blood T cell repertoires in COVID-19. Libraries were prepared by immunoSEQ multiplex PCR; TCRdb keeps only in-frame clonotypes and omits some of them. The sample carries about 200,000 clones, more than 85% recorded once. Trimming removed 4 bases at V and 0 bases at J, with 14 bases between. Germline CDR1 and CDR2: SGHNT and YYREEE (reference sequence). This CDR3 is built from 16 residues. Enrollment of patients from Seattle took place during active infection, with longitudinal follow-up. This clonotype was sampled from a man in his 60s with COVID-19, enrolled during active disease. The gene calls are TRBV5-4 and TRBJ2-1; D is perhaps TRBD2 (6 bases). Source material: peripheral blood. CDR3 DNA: TGTGCCAGCAGCCGGGGGAGCGGTAGCTCCTACAATGAGCAGTTCTTC. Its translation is CASSRGSGSSYNEQFF.